This T cell receptor (beta chain) is drawn from a study of beta chain features in type 1 diabetes. In the study overall: Taken together, all samples contributed nearly 110 million examined sorted cells. Study-level findings and limits: Patients with Type 1 diabetes showed moderately but significantly shorter TCRB CDR3s in all four CD4+ subsets.

This clone was counted a few times. Its antigen is as yet unknown. All of the isolated RNA was reverse transcribed, so expressed TCRB transcripts were sequenced. Using immunoSEQ multiplex PCR, the repertoire was profiled, and TCRdb retains in-frame clones only, with some absent. The sample consists of about 320,000 clones, 14% of them appearing once. Sorting that relied on CD45RO/CCR7/CD25/CD127/CD95/CD27 yielded CD4+ naive, central memory, regulatory and stem cell-like memory cells. The germline V gene has CDR1 KGHSH and CDR2 LQKENI. The CDR3 is 13 residues long. The V end lost 2 bases, the J end lost 7 bases, and 8 bases lay between the germline ends.

The chain couples TRBV18 to TRBJ2-2, with no clear D. This receptor was identified in a man aged 25 to 40 in good health. Sequencing used central memory CD4+ T cells from blood. Here the CDR3 DNA reads TGTGCCAGCTCACCAATCCCGTACGGGGAGCTGTTTTTT. This sequence encodes CASSPIPYGELFF.